This T cell receptor (beta chain) appears in the sequencing data of a study of T cell repertoires and HLA-DP antigens. Study at large: In vitro CD4+ alloreactivity was against HeLa-presented HLA-DP.

Primers targeted 54 TRBV and 13 TRBJ segments. The protocol was immunoSEQ multiplex PCR, while the TCRdb copy is restricted to in-frame clones and leaves out a portion. This table holds roughly 73,000 clones, roughly 75% found once. Purity of the untouched CD4+ T cells was about 98%. Study results and caveats: Pre-culture clonality, approximately 0.04, was far below sorted CD137+ clonality of about 0.4.

On this clone: Its target is unknown.

The CDR3 is 14 residues long. Deletions cut 1 base from V and 4 bases from J, with 10 bases between. Germline loops: CDR1 SGHTA, CDR2 FQGNSA. The specimen was CD4+ T cells from PBMCs. The receptor comes from a man aged 55 to 70 in good health and CMV-seronegative. The genes are TRBV7-2 and TRBJ1-1; D gene unclear. The CDR3 loop reads CASSLGWGGTEAFF. The DNA of the CDR3 is TGTGCCAGCAGCTTAGGGTGGGGAGGCACTGAAGCTTTCTTT.